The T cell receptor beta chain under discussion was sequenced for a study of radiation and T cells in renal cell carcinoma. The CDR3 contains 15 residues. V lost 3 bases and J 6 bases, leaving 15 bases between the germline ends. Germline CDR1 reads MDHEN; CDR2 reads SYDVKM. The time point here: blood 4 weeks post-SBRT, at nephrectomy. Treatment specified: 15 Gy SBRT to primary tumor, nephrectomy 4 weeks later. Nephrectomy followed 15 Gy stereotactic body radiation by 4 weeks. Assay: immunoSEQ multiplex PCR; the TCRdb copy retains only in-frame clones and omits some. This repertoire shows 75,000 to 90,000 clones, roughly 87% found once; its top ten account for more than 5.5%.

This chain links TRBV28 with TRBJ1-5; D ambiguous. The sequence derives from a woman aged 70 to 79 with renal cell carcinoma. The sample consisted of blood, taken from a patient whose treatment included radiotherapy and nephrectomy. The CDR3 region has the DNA TGTGCCAGCAGTTTCAGGTCCGGGGTCGGTCAGCCCCAGCATTTT. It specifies CASSFRSGVGQPQHF.